A selection of T cell receptor beta chains follows, all from one sample in a study of blood T cells in healthy people across ages. From the 5' RACE reads, TCRdb called clonotypes with MiXCR, one entry per CDR3 protein. The top ten clones hold less than 2.5% of a sample with about 1.8 million distinct CDR3 sequences, around 50% of them seen once. The sample comprised blood. The receptor set was obtained from a woman between 35 and 50 years old in good health. CDR3s include the opening cysteine and the closing phenylalanine or tryptophan. D genes are given only for firm matches. Size is stated for part of the rows, as once, few or many counts, or as a class when the clone is expanded.

d_gene: TRBD1; v_gene: TRBV7-2; j_gene: TRBJ1-2; abundance: NA; CDR3nt: TGTGCCAGCAGCCCCAAAGTTGGGACAGGGGGCTCCTATGGCTACACCTTC; CDR3aa: CASSPKVGTGGSYGYTF
d_gene: NA; v_gene: TRBV7-2; j_gene: TRBJ2-3; abundance: NA; CDR3nt: TGTGCCAGCAGTTTTAGGATCGGCAGGGTGTTGAAGGGAGATACGCAGTATTTT; CDR3aa: CASSFRIGRVLKGDTQYF
d_gene: NA; v_gene: TRBV20-1; j_gene: TRBJ2-6; abundance: few; CDR3nt: TGCAGTGCTAGTATGGGCCGCTCTGGGGCCAACGTCCTGACTTTC; CDR3aa: CSASMGRSGANVLTF
d_gene: NA; v_gene: TRBV28; j_gene: TRBJ2-2; abundance: NA; CDR3nt: TGTGCCGCCGGAGGACGGGCACCCGGGGAGCTGTTTTTT; CDR3aa: CAAGGRAPGELFF
d_gene: TRBD1; v_gene: TRBV20-1; j_gene: TRBJ2-1; abundance: NA; CDR3nt: TGCAGTGCTAGTTTCAGGGGGCTGGGTGAGCAGTTCTTC; CDR3aa: CSASFRGLGEQFF
d_gene: TRBD2; v_gene: TRBV4-1; j_gene: TRBJ2-1; abundance: few; CDR3nt: TGCGCCAGCAGCCAAGGGTGGGGGAGCGGGGGGACCTACAATGAGCAGTTCTTC; CDR3aa: CASSQGWGSGGTYNEQFF
d_gene: NA; v_gene: TRBV14; j_gene: TRBJ2-3; abundance: NA; CDR3nt: TGTGCCAGCAGCCAAGCGATAGGGGGCACAGATACGCAGTATTTT; CDR3aa: CASSQAIGGTDTQYF
d_gene: TRBD1; v_gene: TRBV28; j_gene: TRBJ1-2; abundance: NA; CDR3nt: TGTGCCAGCAGTTTACTCCAGGGGGGACAGGGGTCTCGTGGCTACACCTTC; CDR3aa: CASSLLQGGQGSRGYTF
d_gene: TRBD1; v_gene: TRBV6-5; j_gene: TRBJ2-1; abundance: few; CDR3nt: TGTGCCAGCAGTTACTCGGGACAGGGTATAGATGAGCAGTTCTTC; CDR3aa: CASSYSGQGIDEQFF
d_gene: NA; v_gene: TRBV11-2; j_gene: TRBJ2-3; abundance: once; CDR3nt: TGTGCCAGCAGCTTAGAGCCAGGCTATGCAGATACGCAGTATTTT; CDR3aa: CASSLEPGYADTQYF
d_gene: TRBD2; v_gene: TRBV7-9; j_gene: TRBJ2-7; abundance: NA; CDR3nt: TGTGCCAGCATCCCTAGCGGCAGCTCCTACAATGAGCAGTACTTC; CDR3aa: CASIPSGSSYNEQYF
d_gene: NA; v_gene: TRBV18; j_gene: TRBJ1-4; abundance: NA; CDR3nt: TGTGCCAGCTCACCACCGTTAAGGGATTCGGCTGAAAAACTGTTTTTT; CDR3aa: CASSPPLRDSAEKLFF
d_gene: NA; v_gene: TRBV5-5; j_gene: TRBJ2-3; abundance: NA; CDR3nt: TGTGCCAGCAGCTTAGCCGTATCGACGGGGGATACGCAGTATTTT; CDR3aa: CASSLAVSTGDTQYF
d_gene: NA; v_gene: TRBV20-1; j_gene: TRBJ1-2; abundance: few; CDR3nt: TGCAGTGCTAGAGATCGAAGCGGCTACACCTTC; CDR3aa: CSARDRSGYTF
d_gene: TRBD1; v_gene: TRBV18; j_gene: TRBJ2-7; abundance: NA; CDR3nt: TGTGCCAGCTCACCACCGAACAGGGGGATCGGCGAGCAGTACTTC; CDR3aa: CASSPPNRGIGEQYF
d_gene: NA; v_gene: TRBV20-1; j_gene: TRBJ2-7; abundance: few; CDR3nt: TGCAGTGCTAGCCCGGGATTGCGGACCTACGAGCAGTACTTC; CDR3aa: CSASPGLRTYEQYF
d_gene: NA; v_gene: TRBV4-1; j_gene: TRBJ2-3; abundance: NA; CDR3nt: TGCGCCGGCAGCCAAGACCTCGTTCCCGTGGATACGCAGTATTTT; CDR3aa: CAGSQDLVPVDTQYF
d_gene: NA; v_gene: TRBV6-4; j_gene: TRBJ1-1; abundance: once; CDR3nt: TGTGCCAGCAGTCAGGGAGTGAACCGGGAAGCTTTCTTT; CDR3aa: CASSQGVNREAFF
d_gene: TRBD1; v_gene: TRBV18; j_gene: TRBJ2-7; abundance: few; CDR3nt: TGTGCCAGCGCCCGGGACAGCCCCTACGAGCAGTACTTC; CDR3aa: CASARDSPYEQYF
d_gene: TRBD2; v_gene: TRBV6-5; j_gene: TRBJ2-1; abundance: NA; CDR3nt: TGTGCCAGCAGGCCCTTGGGACTAGATGAGCAGTTCTTC; CDR3aa: CASRPLGLDEQFF
d_gene: TRBD2; v_gene: TRBV14; j_gene: TRBJ2-5; abundance: NA; CDR3nt: TGTGCCAGCAGCCAAGATCTTCTAGGAGCGGGGGGGCAAGAGACCCAGTACTTC; CDR3aa: CASSQDLLGAGGQETQYF
d_gene: TRBD1; v_gene: TRBV5-1; j_gene: TRBJ1-2; abundance: NA; CDR3nt: TGCGCCAGCAGCTCCGCCACACAGGGGACTGAGGGCTACACCTTC; CDR3aa: CASSSATQGTEGYTF
d_gene: NA; v_gene: TRBV12-3/TRBV12-4; j_gene: TRBJ1-1; abundance: NA; CDR3nt: TGTGCCAGCTCCCCCTGGGTGGCCAAGCCGGGGAACGGGGCTTTCTTT; CDR3aa: CASSPWVAKPGNGAFF
d_gene: TRBD2; v_gene: TRBV14; j_gene: TRBJ2-5; abundance: NA; CDR3nt: TGTGCCAGCAGCCAAGAAACGGCCCTAGCGGGAGGGATGGAGACCCAGTACTTC; CDR3aa: CASSQETALAGGMETQYF
d_gene: NA; v_gene: TRBV6-5; j_gene: TRBJ1-2; abundance: NA; CDR3nt: TGTGCCAGCAGTCCTACAGCTTCTAACTATGGCTACACCTTC; CDR3aa: CASSPTASNYGYTF
d_gene: NA; v_gene: TRBV27; j_gene: TRBJ1-2; abundance: NA; CDR3nt: TGTGCCAGCAGTTCGAACAGGGAAGGTTTGTGGTATGGCTACACCTTC; CDR3aa: CASSSNREGLWYGYTF
d_gene: NA; v_gene: TRBV6-2/TRBV6-3; j_gene: TRBJ2-3; abundance: once; CDR3nt: TGTGCCAGCAGTTATAGGGGAGACCCACGCACAGATACGCAGTATTTT; CDR3aa: CASSYRGDPRTDTQYF
d_gene: NA; v_gene: TRBV11-2; j_gene: TRBJ1-3; abundance: NA; CDR3nt: TGTGCCAGCAGCTTAGCCGGGTTCGGGGGTTACTCTGGAAACACCATATATTTT; CDR3aa: CASSLAGFGGYSGNTIYF
d_gene: NA; v_gene: TRBV29-1; j_gene: TRBJ2-1; abundance: many; CDR3nt: TGCAGCGTTACTTTGGGGGGAGCCGAGTCACAGTTCTTC; CDR3aa: CSVTLGGAESQFF
d_gene: NA; v_gene: TRBV28; j_gene: TRBJ2-3; abundance: NA; CDR3nt: TGTGCCAGCAGCCGTCCAAGCCCAGGGAGTCGAGATACGCAGTATTTT; CDR3aa: CASSRPSPGSRDTQYF
d_gene: NA; v_gene: TRBV5-1; j_gene: TRBJ2-3; abundance: NA; CDR3nt: TGCGCCAGCAGTTATTGGACAGCGAGCCGCAGGCGAGATACGCAGTATTTT; CDR3aa: CASSYWTASRRRDTQYF
d_gene: TRBD1; v_gene: TRBV7-6; j_gene: TRBJ2-5; abundance: NA; CDR3nt: TGTGCCAGCAGCATAGTGGGACAGGGGGTGGTAGAGACCCAGTACTTC; CDR3aa: CASSIVGQGVVETQYF
d_gene: NA; v_gene: TRBV20-1; j_gene: TRBJ2-1; abundance: NA; CDR3nt: TGCAGTGCTAGAGGGGTTTTTATTGGTTACAATGAGCAGTTCTTC; CDR3aa: CSARGVFIGYNEQFF
d_gene: NA; v_gene: TRBV9; j_gene: TRBJ2-5; abundance: NA; CDR3nt: TGTGCCAGCAGCGTAACTCGGGGAACAGAGCGGTACTTC; CDR3aa: CASSVTRGTERYF
d_gene: NA; v_gene: TRBV3-1; j_gene: TRBJ2-7; abundance: NA; CDR3nt: TGTGCCAGCAGCCAGAATAGGGCCGGCAGGCGAACTTACGAGCAGTACTTC; CDR3aa: CASSQNRAGRRTYEQYF
d_gene: TRBD1; v_gene: TRBV7-2; j_gene: TRBJ1-2; abundance: few; CDR3nt: TGTGCCAGCAGCGCTCGACAGGGATTAAGCTACACCTTC; CDR3aa: CASSARQGLSYTF
d_gene: TRBD1; v_gene: TRBV20-1; j_gene: TRBJ2-5; abundance: NA; CDR3nt: TGCAGTGCTAGCACAGGGGGCACCTTCCAAGAGACCCAGTACTTC; CDR3aa: CSASTGGTFQETQYF
d_gene: NA; v_gene: TRBV5-6; j_gene: TRBJ2-7; abundance: NA; CDR3nt: TGTGCCAGCAGCTGGGGGGACAGCCCCTACGAGCAGTACTTC; CDR3aa: CASSWGDSPYEQYF
d_gene: NA; v_gene: TRBV6-2/TRBV6-3; j_gene: TRBJ2-3; abundance: NA; CDR3nt: TGTGCCAGCAGTTACGTGACCACTAGCACAGATACGCAGTATTTT; CDR3aa: CASSYVTTSTDTQYF
d_gene: NA; v_gene: TRBV9; j_gene: TRBJ1-2; abundance: few; CDR3nt: TGTGCCAGCAGCGAGGGGGGACAATCTGGCTACACCTTC; CDR3aa: CASSEGGQSGYTF
d_gene: TRBD1; v_gene: TRBV5-1; j_gene: TRBJ2-1; abundance: NA; CDR3nt: TGCGCCAGCAGCTTGGGACAGGGTATTACCTACAATGAGCAGTTCTTC; CDR3aa: CASSLGQGITYNEQFF
d_gene: TRBD1; v_gene: TRBV3-1; j_gene: TRBJ2-1; abundance: NA; CDR3nt: TGTGCCAGCAGCCCTTTACCGACAGGGGGCAAGCAGTTCTTC; CDR3aa: CASSPLPTGGKQFF
d_gene: NA; v_gene: TRBV14; j_gene: TRBJ2-7; abundance: NA; CDR3nt: TGTGCCAGCAGCCAAGTGGGGGGTTGCGAGCAGTACTTC; CDR3aa: CASSQVGGCEQYF
d_gene: TRBD1; v_gene: TRBV29-1; j_gene: TRBJ2-7; abundance: NA; CDR3nt: TGCAGCGTTGTTCTTTTCCAGGGGGCGCTCAGCGAGCAGTACTTC; CDR3aa: CSVVLFQGALSEQYF
d_gene: TRBD1; v_gene: TRBV5-1; j_gene: TRBJ1-4; abundance: NA; CDR3nt: TGCGCCAGCAGCGTACAGGGGGCAAGAGACGAAAAACTGTTTTTT; CDR3aa: CASSVQGARDEKLFF
d_gene: TRBD1; v_gene: TRBV20-1; j_gene: TRBJ2-7; abundance: few; CDR3nt: TGCAGTGCTAGAGATCGGTCAGGGGGCGACGAGCAGTACTTC; CDR3aa: CSARDRSGGDEQYF
d_gene: NA; v_gene: TRBV20-1; j_gene: TRBJ2-7; abundance: NA; CDR3nt: TGCAGTGCTACCAAACGGAGTTACGAGCAGTACTTC; CDR3aa: CSATKRSYEQYF
d_gene: NA; v_gene: TRBV7-2; j_gene: TRBJ1-1; abundance: NA; CDR3nt: TGTGCCAGCAGCCTAGGCCGGGGGTTGGGTACTGAAGCTTTCTTT; CDR3aa: CASSLGRGLGTEAFF
d_gene: NA; v_gene: TRBV20-1; j_gene: TRBJ1-5; abundance: NA; CDR3nt: TGCAGTGCTAGGACAAAATTAGATCAGCCCCAGCATTTT; CDR3aa: CSARTKLDQPQHF
d_gene: TRBD1; v_gene: TRBV6-6; j_gene: TRBJ2-7; abundance: NA; CDR3nt: TGTGCCAGCAGTTACCGAACGACAGGGACCGCTTACGAGCAGTACTTC; CDR3aa: CASSYRTTGTAYEQYF
d_gene: NA; v_gene: TRBV4-2; j_gene: TRBJ2-1; abundance: NA; CDR3nt: TGTGCCAGCAGCCAAGGGGGCGGGGCACGGAATGAGCAGTTCTTC; CDR3aa: CASSQGGGARNEQFF
d_gene: NA; v_gene: TRBV4-2; j_gene: TRBJ2-7; abundance: few; CDR3nt: TGTGCCAGCAGCCAAGAGGCGACGACCTACGAGCAGTACTTC; CDR3aa: CASSQEATTYEQYF
d_gene: NA; v_gene: TRBV29-1; j_gene: TRBJ2-1; abundance: few; CDR3nt: TGCAGCGCCGACAGCTCCTACAATGAGCAGTTCTTC; CDR3aa: CSADSSYNEQFF